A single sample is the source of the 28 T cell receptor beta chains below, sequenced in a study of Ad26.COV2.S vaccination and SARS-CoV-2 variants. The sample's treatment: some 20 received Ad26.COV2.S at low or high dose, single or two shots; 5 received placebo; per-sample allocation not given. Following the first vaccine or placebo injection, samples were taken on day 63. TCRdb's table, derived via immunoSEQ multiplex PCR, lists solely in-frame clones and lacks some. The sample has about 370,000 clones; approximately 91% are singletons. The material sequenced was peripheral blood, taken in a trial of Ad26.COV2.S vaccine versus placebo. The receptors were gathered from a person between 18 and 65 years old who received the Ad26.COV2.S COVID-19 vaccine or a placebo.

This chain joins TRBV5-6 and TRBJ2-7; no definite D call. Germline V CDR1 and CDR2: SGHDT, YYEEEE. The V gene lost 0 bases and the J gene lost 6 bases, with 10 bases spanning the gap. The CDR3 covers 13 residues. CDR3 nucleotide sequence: TGTGCCAGCAGCTTGGTCGGAACGCGCGAGCAGTACTTC. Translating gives CASSLVGTREQYF. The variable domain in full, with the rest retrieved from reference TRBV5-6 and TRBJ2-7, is DAGVTQSPTHLIKTRGQQVTLRCSPKSGHDTVSWYQQALGQGPQFIFQYYEEEERQRGNFPDRFSGHQFPNYSSELNVNALLLGDSALYLCASSLVGTREQYFGPGTRLTVT.

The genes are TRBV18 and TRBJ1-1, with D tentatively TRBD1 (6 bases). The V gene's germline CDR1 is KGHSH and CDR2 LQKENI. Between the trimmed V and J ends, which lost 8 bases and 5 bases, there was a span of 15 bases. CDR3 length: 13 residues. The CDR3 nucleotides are TGTGCCAGCCATCACGGGGGGGCTACTGAAGCTTTCTTT. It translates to CASHHGGATEAFF.

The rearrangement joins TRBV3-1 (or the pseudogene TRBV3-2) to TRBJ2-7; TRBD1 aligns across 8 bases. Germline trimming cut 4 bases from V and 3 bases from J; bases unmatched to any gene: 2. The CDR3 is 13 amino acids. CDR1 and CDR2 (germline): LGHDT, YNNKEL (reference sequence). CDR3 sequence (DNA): TGTGCCAGCAGCCCTGACAGGGGCTACGAGCAGTACTTC. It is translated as CASSPDRGYEQYF.

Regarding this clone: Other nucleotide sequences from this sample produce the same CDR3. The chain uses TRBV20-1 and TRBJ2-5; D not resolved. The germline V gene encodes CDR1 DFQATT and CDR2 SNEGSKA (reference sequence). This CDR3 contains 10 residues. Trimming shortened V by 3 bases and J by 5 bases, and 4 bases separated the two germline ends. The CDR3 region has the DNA TGCAGTGCTAGGGATGAGACCCAGTACTTC. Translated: CSARDETQYF.

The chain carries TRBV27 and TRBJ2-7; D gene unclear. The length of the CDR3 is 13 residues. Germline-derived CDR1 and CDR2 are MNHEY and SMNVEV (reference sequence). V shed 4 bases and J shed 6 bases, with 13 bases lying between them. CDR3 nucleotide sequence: TGTGCCAGCAGTTATAGGAAAGCGTCCGAGCAGTACTTC. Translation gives CASSYRKASEQYF.

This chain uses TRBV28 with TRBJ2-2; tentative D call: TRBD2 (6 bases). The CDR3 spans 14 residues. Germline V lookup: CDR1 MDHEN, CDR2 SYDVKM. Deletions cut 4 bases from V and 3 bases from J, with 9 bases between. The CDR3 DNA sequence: TGTGCCAGCAGTTGGACTATTCACACCGGGGAGCTGTTTTTT. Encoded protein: CASSWTIHTGELFF.

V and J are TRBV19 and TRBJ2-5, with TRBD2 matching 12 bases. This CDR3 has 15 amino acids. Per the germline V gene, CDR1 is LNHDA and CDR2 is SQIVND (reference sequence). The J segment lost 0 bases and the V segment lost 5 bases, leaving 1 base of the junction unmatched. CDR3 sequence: CASSRTSGDQETQYF. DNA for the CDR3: TGTGCCAGTAGTCGGACTAGCGGGGACCAAGAGACCCAGTACTTC.

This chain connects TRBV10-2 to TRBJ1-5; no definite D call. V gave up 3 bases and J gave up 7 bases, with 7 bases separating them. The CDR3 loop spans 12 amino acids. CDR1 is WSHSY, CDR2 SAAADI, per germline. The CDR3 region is CASSDGRQPQHF. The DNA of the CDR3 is TGCGCCAGCAGTGACGGTAGACAGCCCCAGCATTTT.

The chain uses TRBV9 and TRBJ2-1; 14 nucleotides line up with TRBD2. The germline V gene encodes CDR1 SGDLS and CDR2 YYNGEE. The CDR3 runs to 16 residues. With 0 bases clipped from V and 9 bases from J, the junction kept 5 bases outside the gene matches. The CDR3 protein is CASSVGGLAGVTEQFF. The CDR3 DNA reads TGTGCCAGCAGCGTAGGGGGACTAGCGGGAGTGACTGAGCAGTTCTTC. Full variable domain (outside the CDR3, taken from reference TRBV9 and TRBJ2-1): DSGVTQTPKHLITATGQRVTLRCSPRSGDLSVYWYQQSLDQGLQFLIQYYNGEERAKGNILERFSAQQFPDLHSELNLSSLELGDSALYFCASSVGGLAGVTEQFFGPGTRLTVL.

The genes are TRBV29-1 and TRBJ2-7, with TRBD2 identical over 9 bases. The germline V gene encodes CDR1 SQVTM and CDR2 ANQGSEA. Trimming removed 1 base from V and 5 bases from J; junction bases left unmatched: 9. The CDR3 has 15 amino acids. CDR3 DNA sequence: TGCAGCGTTGAAGGGGTTAGCGGGAGAGGTGACGAGCAGTACTTC. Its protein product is CSVEGVSGRGDEQYF.

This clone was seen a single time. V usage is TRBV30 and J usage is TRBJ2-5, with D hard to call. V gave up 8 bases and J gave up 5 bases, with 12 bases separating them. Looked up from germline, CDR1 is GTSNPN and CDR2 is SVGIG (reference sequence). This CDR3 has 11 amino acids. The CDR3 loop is CAAAATETQYF. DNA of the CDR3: TGTGCCGCGGCGGCTACGGAGACCCAGTACTTC.

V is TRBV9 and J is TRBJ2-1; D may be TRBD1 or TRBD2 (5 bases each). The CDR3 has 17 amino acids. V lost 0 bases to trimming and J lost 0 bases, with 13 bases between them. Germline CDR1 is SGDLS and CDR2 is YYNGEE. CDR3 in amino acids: CASSVGGGRTSYNEQFF. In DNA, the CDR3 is TGTGCCAGCAGCGTAGGTGGGGGTCGGACCTCCTACAATGAGCAGTTCTTC.

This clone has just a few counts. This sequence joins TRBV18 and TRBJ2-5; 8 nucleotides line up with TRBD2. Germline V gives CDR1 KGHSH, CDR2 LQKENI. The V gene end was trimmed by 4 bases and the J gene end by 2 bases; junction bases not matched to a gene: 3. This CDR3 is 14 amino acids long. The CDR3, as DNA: TGTGCCAGCTCACTAAGCGGGAGTCAAGAGACCCAGTACTTC. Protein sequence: CASSLSGSQETQYF.

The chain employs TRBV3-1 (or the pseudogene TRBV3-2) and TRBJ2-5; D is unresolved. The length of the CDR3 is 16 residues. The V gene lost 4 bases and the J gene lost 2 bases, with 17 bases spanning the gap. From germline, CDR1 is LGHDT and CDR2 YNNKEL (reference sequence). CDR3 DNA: TGTGCCAGCAGCCCCCTAGATCCAGCCTCACAAGAGACCCAGTACTTC. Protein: CASSPLDPASQETQYF.

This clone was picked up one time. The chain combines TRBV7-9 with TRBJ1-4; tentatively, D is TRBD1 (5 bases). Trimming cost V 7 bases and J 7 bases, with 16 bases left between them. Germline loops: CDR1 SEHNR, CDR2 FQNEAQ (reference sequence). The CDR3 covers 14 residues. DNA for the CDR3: TGTGCCAGCACCGGGGGGGGTGGAGGTGAAAAACTGTTTTTT. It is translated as CASTGGGGGEKLFF.

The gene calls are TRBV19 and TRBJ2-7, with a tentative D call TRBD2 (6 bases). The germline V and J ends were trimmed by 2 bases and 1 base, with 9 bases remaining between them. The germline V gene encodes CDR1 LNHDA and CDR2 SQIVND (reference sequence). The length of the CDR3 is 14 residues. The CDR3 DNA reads TGTGCCAGTAGTATAAGTGGGAGGTCCTACGAGCAGTACTTC. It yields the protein CASSISGRSYEQYF.

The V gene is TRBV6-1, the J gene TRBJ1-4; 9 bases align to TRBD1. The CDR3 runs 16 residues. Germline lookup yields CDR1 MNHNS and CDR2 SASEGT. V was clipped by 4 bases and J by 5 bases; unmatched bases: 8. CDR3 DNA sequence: TGTGCCAGCAGTGTTATGTCCGGGACAGGGAATGAAAAACTGTTTTTT. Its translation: CASSVMSGTGNEKLFF.

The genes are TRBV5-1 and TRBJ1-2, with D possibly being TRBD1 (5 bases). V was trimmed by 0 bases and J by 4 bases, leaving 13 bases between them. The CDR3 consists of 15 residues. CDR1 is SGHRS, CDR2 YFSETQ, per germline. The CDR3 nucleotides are TGCGCCAGCAGCTTGGCCGGGGCAGAGGGCTATGGCTACACCTTC. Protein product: CASSLAGAEGYGYTF.

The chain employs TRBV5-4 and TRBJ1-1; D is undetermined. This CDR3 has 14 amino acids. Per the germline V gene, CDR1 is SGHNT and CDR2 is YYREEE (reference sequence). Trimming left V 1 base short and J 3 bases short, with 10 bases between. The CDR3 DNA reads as TGTGCCAGCAGCTTGTCCTCTGGAGACACTGAAGCTTTCTTT. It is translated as CASSLSSGDTEAFF.

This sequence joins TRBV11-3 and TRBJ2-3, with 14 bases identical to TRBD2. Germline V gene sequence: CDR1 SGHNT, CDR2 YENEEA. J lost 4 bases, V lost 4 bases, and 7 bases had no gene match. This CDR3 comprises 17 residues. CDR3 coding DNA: TGTGCCAGCAGCTCGGGACTAGCGGGAGTAAGGGCAGATACGCAGTATTTT. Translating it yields CASSSGLAGVRADTQYF.

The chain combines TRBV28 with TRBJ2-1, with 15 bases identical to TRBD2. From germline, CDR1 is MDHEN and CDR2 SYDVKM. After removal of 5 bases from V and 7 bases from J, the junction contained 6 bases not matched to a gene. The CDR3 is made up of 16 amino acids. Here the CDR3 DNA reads TGTGCCAGCAGTCCCGGACTAGCGGGAGGGGGTAATGAGCAGTTCTTC. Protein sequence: CASSPGLAGGGNEQFF.

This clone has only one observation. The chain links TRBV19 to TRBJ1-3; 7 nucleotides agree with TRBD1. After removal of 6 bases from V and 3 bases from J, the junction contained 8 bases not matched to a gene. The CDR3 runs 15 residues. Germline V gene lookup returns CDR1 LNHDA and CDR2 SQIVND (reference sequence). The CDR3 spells CASRNDRVYGNTIYF. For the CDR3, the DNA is TGTGCCAGTAGAAACGACAGGGTATATGGAAACACCATATATTTT.

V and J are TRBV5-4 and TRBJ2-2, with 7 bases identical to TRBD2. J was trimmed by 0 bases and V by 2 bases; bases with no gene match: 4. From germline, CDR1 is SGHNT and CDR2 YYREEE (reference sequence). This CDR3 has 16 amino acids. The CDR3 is CASSFAGAANTGELFF. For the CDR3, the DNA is TGTGCCAGCAGCTTTGCGGGAGCCGCGAACACCGGGGAGCTGTTTTTT.

The CDR3 is CATSRDLAGAEQYF. In DNA, the CDR3 is TGTGCCACCAGCAGAGATTTAGCAGGCGCCGAGCAGTACTTC. The rearrangement joins TRBV15 to TRBJ2-7; no firm D call. Germline V lookup: CDR1 LNHNV, CDR2 YYDKDF (reference sequence). The V gene lost 0 bases and the J gene lost 6 bases, with 12 bases spanning the gap. The CDR3 consists of 14 residues.

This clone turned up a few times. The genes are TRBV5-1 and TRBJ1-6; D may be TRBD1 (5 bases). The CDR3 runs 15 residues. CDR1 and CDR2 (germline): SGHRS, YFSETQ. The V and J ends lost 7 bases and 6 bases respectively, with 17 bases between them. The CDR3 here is CASAGQGDFNSPLHF. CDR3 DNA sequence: TGCGCCAGCGCCGGCCAGGGAGACTTTAATTCACCCCTCCACTTT.

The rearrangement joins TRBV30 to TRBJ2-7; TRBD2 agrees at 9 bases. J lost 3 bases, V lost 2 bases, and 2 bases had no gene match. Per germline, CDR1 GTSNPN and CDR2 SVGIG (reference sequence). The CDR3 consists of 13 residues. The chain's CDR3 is CAWSKAGGYEQYF. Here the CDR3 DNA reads TGTGCCTGGAGTAAAGCGGGGGGCTACGAGCAGTACTTC.

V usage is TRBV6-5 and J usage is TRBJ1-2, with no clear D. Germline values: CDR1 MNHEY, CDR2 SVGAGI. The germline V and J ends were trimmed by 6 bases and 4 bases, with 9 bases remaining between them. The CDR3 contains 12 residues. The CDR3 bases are TGTGCCAGCAGGGCAGTACCCTATGGCTACACCTTC. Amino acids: CASRAVPYGYTF.

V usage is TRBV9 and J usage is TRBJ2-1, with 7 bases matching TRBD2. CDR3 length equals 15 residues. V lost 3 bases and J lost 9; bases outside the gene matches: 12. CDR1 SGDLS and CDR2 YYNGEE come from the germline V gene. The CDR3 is CASSGWGAGKGEQFF. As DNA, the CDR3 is TGTGCCAGCAGCGGCTGGGGAGCGGGAAAGGGTGAGCAGTTCTTC. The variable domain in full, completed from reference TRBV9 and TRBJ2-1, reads DSGVTQTPKHLITATGQRVTLRCSPRSGDLSVYWYQQSLDQGLQFLIQYYNGEERAKGNILERFSAQQFPDLHSELNLSSLELGDSALYFCASSGWGAGKGEQFFGPGTRLTVL.